These T cell receptor beta chains were read from a single sample in a study of T cells in Graves' hyperthyroidism and ophthalmopathy. TCRdb called the multiplex PCR reads again in MiXCR, with one record for every CDR3 protein. Of hundreds of thousands of distinct CDR3 sequences listed, approximately 14% are singletons. Sequences were obtained from blood. All receptors derive from a man younger than 35 with Graves' ophthalmopathy. Each CDR3 is given without its conserved first and last residue. The D gene is left open where the match is weak. Rows may omit the clone size; those that give it use once, few, many or a size class.

d_call,clone_size,v_call,j_call,cdr3_aa
-,-,TRBV7-8,TRBJ1-3,ASSLIGAANGRNTIY
-,-,TRBV20-1,TRBJ2-2,SASLAQGTGELF
-,many,TRBV7-2,TRBJ2-5,ASSSFTGETQY
TRBD1,many,TRBV5-1,TRBJ1-4,ASSLGQGNEKLF
-,many,TRBV18,TRBJ1-5,ASSPPGQRNQPQH
-,many,TRBV6-2/TRBV6-3,TRBJ2-7,ASSSGPPYEQY
-,once,TRBV19,TRBJ2-6,ASNQDKDSGANVLT
-,-,TRBV14,TRBJ1-1,ASSIHSGTQNTEAF
TRBD2,many,TRBV20-1,TRBJ2-5,SANDLREGQETQY
-,-,TRBV18,TRBJ2-5,ASSPTVQETQY
-,many,TRBV2,TRBJ2-3,ASSVAHFQDTQY
-,many,TRBV7-9,TRBJ2-7,ASSHMRGEQY
TRBD1,-,TRBV10-3,TRBJ1-2,AISVGTGAYGYT
TRBD2,many,TRBV15,TRBJ2-3,ATSRERLAGGPKDTQY
-,few,TRBV7-8,TRBJ2-1,ASSLMGRSDHRVYYNEQF
-,-,TRBV10-3,TRBJ1-1,AIRSVESKTEAF
-,many,TRBV12-3/TRBV12-4,TRBJ2-5,ASITDQYQETQY
-,few,TRBV20-1,TRBJ2-1,SASGDWYNEQF
-,many,TRBV6-2/TRBV6-3,TRBJ1-2,ASSYSYGYT
-,many,TRBV20-1,TRBJ1-5,SASKGFSNQPQH
-,many,TRBV7-8,TRBJ2-3,ASSPHGGSTDTQY
TRBD2,many,TRBV20-1,TRBJ2-1,SRNPNGGGQSYNEQF
-,many,TRBV29-1,TRBJ1-1,GGANTEAF
-,few,TRBV20-1,TRBJ2-7,SARYESYEQY
-,-,TRBV20-1,TRBJ1-4,SARRAGRDEKLF
-,-,TRBV29-1,TRBJ2-2,SVEITGENTGELF
TRBD1,-,TRBV7-9,TRBJ1-6,ASSSIQGTNSPLH
TRBD1,-,TRBV3-1,TRBJ1-2,ASSQEGTESYGYT
-,many,TRBV11-3,TRBJ1-5,ASSDYGNNQPQH
TRBD1,many,TRBV20-1,TRBJ2-1,SARRGGQVPYNEQF
-,-,TRBV29-1,TRBJ2-6,SVDDRLANVLT
-,many,TRBV15,TRBJ2-1,ATSQAVGEQF
-,few,TRBV9,TRBJ2-5,ASSVVTRASLETQY
TRBD1,many,TRBV20-1,TRBJ2-7,SASPGTAREQY
-,few,TRBV19,TRBJ2-1,ASSKSGLAFTYNEQF
-,many,TRBV20-1,TRBJ1-4,SARQGNEKLF
TRBD1,-,TRBV28,TRBJ1-1,ASRGDRERWTEAF
TRBD2,many,TRBV6-1,TRBJ2-1,ASSTGGSYNEQF
-,-,TRBV18,TRBJ2-5,ASSPGDVFQETQY
TRBD2,-,TRBV7-2,TRBJ2-5,ASSLVMSSGRETQY
-,few,TRBV6-1,TRBJ1-4,ASMEKTTNEKLF